A selection of T cell receptor beta chains follows, all from one sample in a study of T cell responses to AZD1222 COVID-19 vaccine. Profiling relied on immunoSEQ multiplex PCR, and the TCRdb table lists in-frame clones only, not all of them. Altogether roughly 100,000 clones are present, 70% to 90% being singletons, with the ten largest covering roughly 20%. The sample in question was peripheral blood, obtained on day 0 of AZD1222 vaccination. These receptor sequences come from an adult in good health. CDR3s include the opening cysteine and the closing phenylalanine or tryptophan. Each record gives: J gene, D gene, clone size, V gene, CDR3 DNA, CDR3 protein. A D gene is named only where the DNA matches it firmly. The size of a clone is reported for some rows only, either as once, few or many, or as a class for expanded clones.

J: TRBJ2-7; D: TRBD1; size: -; V: TRBV4-1; DNA: TGCGCCAGCAGCCAAGTATGGGGACAGTCCTACGAGCAGTACTTC; CDR3: CASSQVWGQSYEQYF
J: TRBJ1-5; D: -; size: -; V: TRBV10-2; DNA: TGCGCCAGCAGTGAGTCAATGAATAGCAATCAGCCCCAGCATTTT; CDR3: CASSESMNSNQPQHF
J: TRBJ2-3; D: TRBD1; size: -; V: TRBV5-5; DNA: TGTGCCAGCAGCTCCCTTCCGGGACAGGGTTCGGATACGCAGTATTTT; CDR3: CASSSLPGQGSDTQYF
J: TRBJ1-6; D: -; size: -; V: TRBV30; DNA: TGTGCCTGGAGCCAGGGTTTCTATAATTCACCCCTCCACTTT; CDR3: CAWSQGFYNSPLHF
J: TRBJ2-7; D: -; size: -; V: TRBV4-1; DNA: TGCGCCAGCAGCACCTACCCGGCCTTCTACGAGCAGTACTTC; CDR3: CASSTYPAFYEQYF
J: TRBJ2-3; D: TRBD1; size: -; V: TRBV24-1; DNA: TGTGCCACCAGTGAGTCCCCGGGACAGCCTGACACAGATACGCAGTATTTT; CDR3: CATSESPGQPDTDTQYF
J: TRBJ1-6; D: -; size: -; V: TRBV19; DNA: TGTGCCAGTAGGCCTGGGACGACCTATAATTCACCCCTCCACTTT; CDR3: CASRPGTTYNSPLHF
J: TRBJ2-1; D: -; size: -; V: TRBV4-1; DNA: TGCGCCAGCAGCCTAAGGACTAGTGGGGGGCCATACAATGAGCAGTTCTTC; CDR3: CASSLRTSGGPYNEQFF
J: TRBJ2-2; D: -; size: -; V: TRBV10-3; DNA: TGTGCCACCCGCGTGGGGGACGGGGAGCTGTTTTTT; CDR3: CATRVGDGELFF
J: TRBJ2-1; D: -; size: many; V: TRBV5-1; DNA: TGCGCCAGCAGCTATGAGACATCTTACAGTGAGCAGTTCTTC; CDR3: CASSYETSYSEQFF
J: TRBJ1-5; D: TRBD1; size: -; V: TRBV19; DNA: TGTGCCAGTACCCAGTGGGGACAGGGGGGCGTCGGGGGTCAGCCCCAGCATTTT; CDR3: CASTQWGQGGVGGQPQHF
J: TRBJ1-4; D: TRBD1; size: -; V: TRBV11-1; DNA: TGTGCCAGCAGCTCCCTCAGGGGGCCCAATGAAAAACTGTTTTTT; CDR3: CASSSLRGPNEKLFF
J: TRBJ1-6; D: -; size: -; V: TRBV7-2; DNA: TGTGCCAGCAGCCCGCCGGACACTTCGGTTGGCTATAATTCACCCCTCCACTTT; CDR3: CASSPPDTSVGYNSPLHF
J: TRBJ2-1; D: TRBD2; size: -; V: TRBV7-7; DNA: TGTGCCAGCAGCTCGGGGGGGTCGCAGTTCTTC; CDR3: CASSSGGSQFF
J: TRBJ2-7; D: -; size: -; V: TRBV11-2; DNA: TGTGCCAGCAGCCCTAGGGGGGGATATCAGGGAGGCTACGAGCAGTACTTC; CDR3: CASSPRGGYQGGYEQYF
J: TRBJ2-5; D: TRBD1; size: -; V: TRBV5-1; DNA: TGCGCCAGCAGTCCCCAGACAGGGGGCCAAGAGACCCAGTACTTC; CDR3: CASSPQTGGQETQYF
J: TRBJ2-3; D: -; size: -; V: TRBV10-3; DNA: TGTGCCATCAGTGGGACCTTGGGGCATTCCACAGATACGCAGTATTTT; CDR3: CAISGTLGHSTDTQYF
J: TRBJ1-1; D: TRBD1; size: -; V: TRBV5-1; DNA: TGCGCCAGCAGCTTCCAGGGGGCCATGAACACTGAAGCTTTCTTT; CDR3: CASSFQGAMNTEAFF
J: TRBJ2-2; D: -; size: -; V: TRBV19; DNA: TGTGCCAGTATCAGGGCCGGGGAGCTGTTTTTT; CDR3: CASIRAGELFF
J: TRBJ1-1; D: -; size: -; V: TRBV5-1; DNA: TGCGCCAGCAGCCAACAGGGAGAATTGACATCTTGGACTGAAGCTTTCTTT; CDR3: CASSQQGELTSWTEAFF
J: TRBJ1-2; D: -; size: -; V: TRBV11-2; DNA: TGTGCCAGCAGCCGTCTTAAAAGGGGCCGCCAGGACGGCTACACCTTC; CDR3: CASSRLKRGRQDGYTF
J: TRBJ2-2; D: -; size: -; V: TRBV11-3; DNA: TGTGCCAGCAGCTTAGTGGGACTGAACACCGGGGAGCTGTTTTTT; CDR3: CASSLVGLNTGELFF
J: TRBJ1-2; D: -; size: -; V: TRBV12-3/TRBV12-4; DNA: TGTGCCAGCAGTTCATCAGGGGATAGGGGCTACACCTTC; CDR3: CASSSSGDRGYTF
J: TRBJ2-3; D: -; size: -; V: TRBV12-5; DNA: TGTGCTAGTGTCGCTAGCACAGATACGCAGTATTTT; CDR3: CASVASTDTQYF
J: TRBJ1-1; D: -; size: once; V: TRBV12-3/TRBV12-4; DNA: TGTGCCAGCAGTTTCTCGGAGAACACTGAAGCTTTCTTT; CDR3: CASSFSENTEAFF
J: TRBJ1-2; D: -; size: once; V: TRBV5-1; DNA: TGCGCCAGCAGCTATCAACCGGGAAAAGAAAACTATGGCTACACCTTC; CDR3: CASSYQPGKENYGYTF
J: TRBJ1-2; D: TRBD1; size: -; V: TRBV19; DNA: TGTGCCAGTACCCCGACAGGGGGCAACTATGGCTACACCTTC; CDR3: CASTPTGGNYGYTF
J: TRBJ1-2; D: TRBD1; size: -; V: TRBV7-8; DNA: TGTGCCAGCAGCTTATCCTTTACAGACAGGGCCGGCTATGGCTACACCTTC; CDR3: CASSLSFTDRAGYGYTF
J: TRBJ2-7; D: -; size: once; V: TRBV6-5; DNA: TGTGCCAGCAGTTACTCGGGGGAAAAGGACGAGCAGTACTTC; CDR3: CASSYSGEKDEQYF
J: TRBJ1-6; D: -; size: -; V: TRBV14; DNA: TGTGCCAGCAGCCAAAGACCGGGGAATAATTCACCCCTCCACTTT; CDR3: CASSQRPGNNSPLHF
J: TRBJ1-6; D: -; size: -; V: TRBV19; DNA: TGTGCCAGTAGCGGTAGGGATTCACCCCTCCACTTT; CDR3: CASSGRDSPLHF